This TCR beta chain came from a study of blood T cell repertoires in COVID-19. Data came from immunoSEQ multiplex PCR; TCRdb stores just in-frame clones and leaves some out. This table has 130,000 or so clones, approximately 82% appearing once. The CDR3 contains 20 residues. Germline V lookup: CDR1 MDHEN, CDR2 SYDVKM. Losses at the gene ends were 7 bases for V and 1 base for J; bases not matched to a gene: 19. The material sequenced was peripheral blood. The chain links TRBV28 to TRBJ1-5, with 10 bases fitting TRBD1. This TCR derives from a human donor in a cohort sampled during active COVID-19. The CDR3 region has the DNA TGTGCCAGCACCCCAACTATCGGGACAGGGGAGAATGTGAGCAATCAGCCCCAGCATTTT. Translated, it gives CASTPTIGTGENVSNQPQHF.